This T cell receptor beta chain was sequenced for a study of blood T cell repertoires in COVID-19. Study-level background: PBMCs, B-cell-depleted T cells, or T cells were the source of the cDNA or gDNA that made up the material.

Clones were read by immunoSEQ multiplex PCR, and TCRdb kept only the in-frame ones, dropping some. The repertoire holds about 240,000 clones, with approximately 90% as singletons. The TCR was taken from a woman aged 25 to 39 with acute COVID-19. The sequencing input was PBMCs or T cells enriched from blood (not recorded which).

CDR3 sequence (DNA): TGCGCCAGCAGCTTTGGGACTAGGGACACAGATACGCAGTATTTT. It yields the protein CASSFGTRDTDTQYF. The V call is TRBV5-1, the J call TRBJ2-3; 8 bases agree with TRBD2. The V and J ends lost 2 bases and 2 bases, in that order; junction bases with no gene match: 4. Germline loops: CDR1 SGHRS, CDR2 YFSETQ. CDR3 length equals 15 residues.